The 32 T cell receptor beta chains reported below all come from one sample, sequenced in a study of control samples from healthy donors and cancer patients. The table came from immunoSEQ multiplex PCR; TCRdb's copy has only in-frame clones and leaves some out. The data contain 130,000 to 150,000 clones, about nine tenths of them singletons. Material: blood. The receptors here all came from a man aged 25 to 45 in good health.

The chain has TRBV6-2 or TRBV6-3 and TRBJ1-6, with D uncertain. Germline CDR1 is MNHEY and CDR2 is SVGEGT. Trimming left V 4 bases short and J 7 bases short, with 14 bases between. The CDR3 consists of 15 residues. CDR3 nucleotides: TGTGCCAGCAGTTCGCCAGCAGCGGGGAATTCACCCCTCCACTTT. Amino acids: CASSSPAAGNSPLHF.

The V gene is TRBV4-2, the J gene TRBJ2-7, with D possibly being TRBD2 (6 bases). Per germline, CDR1 LGHNA and CDR2 YNFKEQ. Trimming cost V 6 bases and J 1 base, with 19 bases left between them. The CDR3 is 16 amino acids. The CDR3 here is CASRQTVSGTSYEQYF. The DNA for the CDR3 is TGTGCCAGCAGGCAGACCGTTAGCGGAACTTCCTACGAGCAGTACTTC.

The V and J genes are TRBV7-8 and TRBJ1-5; a weak D match, TRBD1 (5 bases). CDR3 length: 14 amino acids. The germline CDR1 and CDR2 sequences are SGHVS and FQNEAQ. Between the trimmed V and J ends, which lost 3 bases and 6 bases, there was a span of 12 bases. The CDR3: CASSLGGGSQPQHF. The CDR3 coding sequence is TGTGCCAGCAGCTTGGGGGGAGGGTCTCAGCCCCAGCATTTT.

The chain recombines TRBV9 with TRBJ2-2; a possible D gene is TRBD1 (6 bases). The CDR3 runs to 15 residues. CDR1 is SGDLS and CDR2 is YYNGEE in the germline V gene. Deletions cut 5 bases from V and 3 bases from J, with 14 bases between. CDR3 coding DNA: TGTGCCAGCAGAGACACAGGGATGGACACCGGGGAGCTGTTTTTT. Its translation is CASRDTGMDTGELFF.

This chain uses TRBV25-1 with TRBJ2-1; the D is unclear. This CDR3 is built from 13 residues. V lost 5 bases and J 2 bases, leaving 7 bases between the germline ends. CDR1 and CDR2 (germline): MGHDK, SYGVNS. In DNA, the CDR3 is TGTGCCAGCAGTCGGCTAGCCTACAATGAGCAGTTCTTC. The encoded protein is CASSRLAYNEQFF.

The J gene is TRBJ2-7, the V gene TRBV5-1; 7 positions match TRBD1. The CDR3 is 18 residues long. Trimming took 0 bases from V and 0 from J; bases not matched to a gene: 12. Per germline, CDR1 SGHRS and CDR2 YFSETQ. DNA of the CDR3: TGCGCCAGCAGCTTGGGTCCCAGTACGACAGGGCCCTCCTACGAGCAGTACTTC. It specifies CASSLGPSTTGPSYEQYF.

The genes are TRBV7-9 and TRBJ1-5; no firm D call. Trimming cost V 1 base and J 3 bases, with 16 bases left between them. CDR3 length: 17 amino acids. Germline V lookup: CDR1 SEHNR, CDR2 FQNEAQ (reference sequence). The CDR3 sequence: CASSLGGISSDNQPQHF. CDR3 bases: TGTGCCAGCAGCTTAGGCGGGATCTCCTCCGACAATCAGCCCCAGCATTTT.

V and J are TRBV4-3 and TRBJ2-1, with 7 bases aligning to TRBD2. CDR1 and CDR2 (germline): LGHNA, YSLEER. CDR3 length: 13 residues. The J segment lost 10 bases and the V segment lost 1 base, leaving 4 bases of the junction unmatched. The CDR3 reads CASSQGREGEQFF. The CDR3, as DNA: TGCGCCAGCAGCCAAGGAAGGGAGGGGGAGCAGTTCTTC.

The rearrangement links TRBV6-5 to TRBJ1-2, with D possibly TRBD1 on 5 matching bases. V was cut by 8 bases and J by 1 base, with 17 bases left in between. Germline V gene data show CDR1 as MNHEY and CDR2 as SVGAGI. The CDR3 is 15 amino acids. The CDR3 spells CASGGDATHNYGYTF. In DNA form, the CDR3 reads TGTGCCAGCGGGGGAGATGCGACACATAACTATGGCTACACCTTC.

The genes are TRBV3-1 (or the pseudogene TRBV3-2) and TRBJ2-6; D is ambiguous. Per the germline V gene, CDR1 is LGHDT and CDR2 is YNNKEL (reference sequence). The CDR3 totals 13 residues. The V end lost 3 bases, the J end lost 4 bases, and 4 bases lay between the germline ends. As DNA, the CDR3 is TGTGCCAGCAGCCATGTGGGGGCCAACGTCCTGACTTTC. Translating it yields CASSHVGANVLTF.

The rearrangement uses TRBV19 and TRBJ2-1, with D perhaps matching TRBD1 (5 bases). Trimming pared 3 bases from V and 5 bases from J, leaving 11 bases between. The germline V gene has CDR1 LNHDA and CDR2 SQIVND (reference sequence). This CDR3 comprises 14 residues. CDR3 bases: TGTGCCAGTAGTATTTCGACAGTAAACAATGAGCAGTTCTTC. It specifies CASSISTVNNEQFF.

V and J are TRBV11-2 and TRBJ1-4; TRBD1 matches 7 bases. The CDR3 is made up of 14 amino acids. CDR1 and CDR2 (germline): SGHAT, FQNNGV. Trimming took 3 bases from V and 3 from J; bases not matched to a gene: 1. CDR3 protein: CASSLTGPNEKLFF. For the CDR3, the DNA is TGTGCCAGCAGCTTGACAGGGCCTAATGAAAAACTGTTTTTT.

This clone was seen only a few times. CDR3 in DNA: TGTGCCAGCAGCTTAGCCGGCGGACAGGGGGGTCAAGAGACCCAGTACTTC. Translation: CASSLAGGQGGQETQYF. The V call is TRBV5-4, the J call TRBJ2-5; TRBD1 matches at 10 bases. The CDR3 spans 17 residues. V was clipped by 2 bases and J by 2 bases; unmatched bases: 9. Germline loops: CDR1 SGHNT, CDR2 YYREEE (reference sequence).

The V and J genes are TRBV25-1 and TRBJ2-7; 8 nucleotides line up with TRBD1. Germline loops: CDR1 MGHDK, CDR2 SYGVNS. The CDR3 loop spans 13 amino acids. Losses at the gene ends were 8 bases for V and 2 bases for J; bases not matched to a gene: 5. As DNA, the CDR3 is TGTGCCAGCTTCGGGGGACAGGCCTACGAGCAGTACTTC. Encoded protein: CASFGGQAYEQYF.

The chain joins TRBV6-5 to TRBJ1-2; D gene ambiguous. The CDR3 runs 14 residues. Trimming left V 3 bases short and J 0 bases short, with 8 bases between. Per germline, CDR1 MNHEY and CDR2 SVGAGI. CDR3 sequence: CASSYARANYGYTF. CDR3 DNA sequence: TGTGCCAGCAGTTATGCTAGGGCTAACTATGGCTACACCTTC.

The V call is TRBV15, the J call TRBJ2-6; the D gene is possibly TRBD2 (6 bases). The ends were cut back, 8 bases at V and 0 bases at J, with 14 bases in the middle. Germline V gene data show CDR1 as LNHNV and CDR2 as YYDKDF (reference sequence). The CDR3 is made up of 16 amino acids. The CDR3 sequence is CATSTGVISGANVLTF. DNA for the CDR3: TGTGCCACCTCAACGGGGGTAATCTCTGGGGCCAACGTCCTGACTTTC.

This clone came up a few times. The chain is built from TRBV2 and TRBJ1-5, with 7 bases aligning to TRBD1. The CDR3 spans 14 residues. V lost 5 bases and J lost 4; bases outside the gene matches: 5. From germline, CDR1 is SNHLY and CDR2 FYNNEI. Here the CDR3 reads CASSNGGQNQPQHF. CDR3 coding DNA: TGTGCCAGCAGTAACGGGGGACAGAATCAGCCCCAGCATTTT.

The chain is built from TRBV4-3 and TRBJ1-2, with D tentatively TRBD1 (5 bases). Trimming took 3 bases from V and 7 from J, leaving 12 bases between them. This CDR3 has 13 amino acids. Per the germline V gene, CDR1 is LGHNA and CDR2 is YSLEER. CDR3 DNA: TGCGCCAGCAGCCACCAAACTCAGGGTGGCTACACCTTC. Amino acid sequence: CASSHQTQGGYTF.

The V and J genes are TRBV25-1 and TRBJ1-2; maybe TRBD1 (6 bases). The germline V and J ends were trimmed by 5 bases and 2 bases, with 6 bases remaining between them. The CDR3 is made up of 12 amino acids. Germline V lookup: CDR1 MGHDK, CDR2 SYGVNS. The CDR3 bases are TGTGCCAGCAGTACAGGGAACTATGGCTACACCTTC. This translates into CASSTGNYGYTF.

This chain connects TRBV24-1 to TRBJ1-5; the D is unclear. Trimming took off 5 bases at V and 4 bases at J, with 11 bases between the two ends. Germline lookup yields CDR1 KGHDR and CDR2 SFDVKD. This CDR3 region has 14 residues. As DNA, the CDR3 is TGTGCCACCAGTGCGGGTTACCTTAATCAGCCCCAGCATTTT. It yields the protein CATSAGYLNQPQHF.

This clone was detected once. This chain uses TRBV18 with TRBJ1-1; tentatively, D is TRBD1 (6 bases). V lost 8 bases to trimming and J lost 0 bases, with 13 bases between them. The CDR3 covers 14 residues. Looked up from germline, CDR1 is KGHSH and CDR2 is LQKENI. In nucleotides, the CDR3 is TGTGCCAGCACCCCTCAGGGGCTGAACACTGAAGCTTTCTTT. Its translation: CASTPQGLNTEAFF.

The chain recombines TRBV19 with TRBJ2-1, with TRBD1 as a possible D gene (6 bases). The V end was cut by 8 bases, the J end by 4 bases, with 18 bases between. The CDR3 runs to 15 residues. The germline V gene has CDR1 LNHDA and CDR2 SQIVND (reference sequence). This chain's CDR3 is CASSTRRGLYNEQFF. CDR3 coding DNA: TGTGCCAGTTCCACTCGCAGGGGCTTATACAATGAGCAGTTCTTC.

This sequence joins TRBV3-1 (or the pseudogene TRBV3-2) and TRBJ2-2; TRBD2 matches at 8 bases. The CDR3 spans 17 residues. Losses at the gene ends were 4 bases for V and 1 base for J; bases not matched to a gene: 8. Germline CDR1 and CDR2: LGHDT and YNNKEL (reference sequence). The CDR3 DNA is TGTGCCAGCAGCCCTTCCTTTACTAGCGGGAACACCGGGGAGCTGTTTTTT. Its translation is CASSPSFTSGNTGELFF.

The CDR3 DNA sequence: TGTGCCACCTCCGGGCAGGAGAGGGAAAAACTGTTTTTT. Protein sequence: CATSGQEREKLFF. The chain carries TRBV10-3 and TRBJ1-4; D not resolved. The CDR3 is 13 amino acids. V was pared by 10 bases and J by 8 bases, with 17 bases between. Germline V gives CDR1 ENHRY, CDR2 SYGVKD.

The V gene is TRBV5-6, the J gene TRBJ2-1; 8 bases agree with TRBD2. The ends lost 4 bases at V and 4 bases at J; junction bases unmatched: 13. Germline CDR1 is SGHDT and CDR2 is YYEEEE. The CDR3 consists of 17 residues. This chain's CDR3 is CASSAGLVTLGYNEQFF. The CDR3 nucleotides read TGTGCCAGCAGCGCGGGACTAGTTACGCTTGGGTACAATGAGCAGTTCTTC.

The sample holds one count of this clone. DNA for the CDR3: TGTGCCAGCAGCCCCGGGATAGCGGGCCTTCAGGAGCAGTTCTTC. Translation: CASSPGIAGLQEQFF. The chain uses TRBV7-3 and TRBJ2-1; 7 nucleotides match TRBD2. CDR3 size: 15 residues. V shed 5 bases and J 10 bases; nucleotides not matched to a gene: 14. CDR1 and CDR2 from the germline V gene are SGHTA and FQGTGA.

This chain links TRBV9 with TRBJ2-1; possibly TRBD1 or TRBD2 for D (6 bases each). The CDR3 extends over 15 amino acids. V was cut by 4 bases and J by 6 bases, with 17 bases left in between. Germline V CDR1 and CDR2: SGDLS, YYNGEE. CDR3 sequence (DNA): TGTGCCAGCAGCCTCCGGGGGCTAGCGATCAATGAGCAGTTCTTC. Translation gives CASSLRGLAINEQFF.

The gene calls are TRBV2 and TRBJ2-4, with 8 bases matching TRBD2. V trimming: 6 bases; J trimming: 0 bases; junction bases outside the gene matches: 1. Germline CDR1 is SNHLY and CDR2 is FYNNEI. CDR3 length: 14 residues. The CDR3 nucleotides are TGTGCCAGCAGGGGACTAGAAGCCAAAAACATTCAGTACTTC. This encodes CASRGLEAKNIQYF.

The chain employs TRBV15 and TRBJ2-7, with D possibly matching TRBD2 (5 bases). V lost 1 base and J 5 bases, leaving 12 bases between the germline ends. The CDR3 extends over 14 amino acids. Germline CDR1 LNHNV, CDR2 YYDKDF (reference sequence). The CDR3 here is CATSRGRGLDEQYF. The CDR3, as DNA: TGTGCCACCAGCAGAGGCCGAGGGCTGGACGAGCAGTACTTC.

The genes are TRBV15 and TRBJ2-5; D remains ambiguous. V lost 0 bases and J lost 5, with 7 bases in between. The CDR3 totals 13 residues. Germline assignment: CDR1 LNHNV and CDR2 YYDKDF (reference sequence). CDR3 sequence reads: CATSRDLSETQYF. The DNA of the CDR3 is TGTGCCACCAGCAGAGATTTGTCGGAGACCCAGTACTTC.

J is TRBJ2-1 and V is TRBV5-5; D is ambiguous. Looked up from germline, CDR1 is SGHKS and CDR2 is YYEKEE (reference sequence). Between the trimmed V and J ends, which lost 6 bases and 0 bases, there was a span of 13 bases. The CDR3 is made up of 15 amino acids. The CDR3 sequence is CASTRTPSSYNEQFF. The CDR3 coding sequence is TGTGCCAGCACCAGGACCCCAAGCTCCTACAATGAGCAGTTCTTC. The full variable domain, with the rest looked up from reference TRBV5-5 and TRBJ2-1, is DAGVTQSPTHLIKTRGQQVTLRCSPISGHKSVSWYQQVLGQGPQFIFQYYEKEERGRGNFPDRFSARQFPNYSSELNVNALLLGDSALYLCASTRTPSSYNEQFFGPGTRLTVL.

V usage is TRBV7-2 and J usage is TRBJ2-7; D is ambiguous. With 3 bases removed from V and 0 bases from J, the gap between germline ends came to 12 bases. The CDR3 runs to 15 residues. Looked up from germline, CDR1 is SGHTA and CDR2 is FQGNSA. The CDR3 spells CASSFWVASSYEQYF. The CDR3 DNA sequence: TGTGCCAGCAGCTTCTGGGTAGCAAGCTCCTACGAGCAGTACTTC.